This TCR beta chain is drawn from a study of spatial heterogeneity in lung cancer. At the level of the study: Alpha-chain detections were consistently fewer than beta-chain detections among the sequences.

Time point indicated: sample taken at primary tumor resection. TCRs were sequenced from unsorted whole RNA of tumor, nontumor lung or PBMC. This CDR3 is built from 14 residues. Germline CDR1 SGHTA, CDR2 FQGNSA. Deletions cut 1 base from V and 10 bases from J, with 11 bases between. A single record per CDR3 protein comes from TCRdb applying MiXCR to the 5' RACE reads. The sample contains roughly 40,000 distinct CDR3 sequences, 6% to 7% of which appear only once. The receptor comes from a female donor with early-stage non-small cell lung cancer. The gene calls are TRBV7-2 and TRBJ1-6; maybe TRBD1 (5 bases). Sequenced here: PBMCs, sampled at surgery. CDR3: CASSLGQGSSPLHF. The CDR3 nucleotides read TGTGCCAGCAGCTTAGGGCAGGGTTCCTCACCCCTCCACTTT.